This T cell receptor beta chain was identified in a study of T cell repertoires in cytomegalovirus infection. The wider study: Matching HLA type and CMV infection were both indicated by public TCR beta signatures. Study findings and constraints: Clonotype analysis showed dominance of the ex vivo response by HLA-C-restricted CMV-specific TCR beta clonotypes. CMV carriers having the relevant HLA were flagged by cumulative public TCR beta family frequency.

A single record per CDR3 protein comes from TCRdb applying MiXCR to the reads. The repertoire consists of about 310,000 distinct CDR3 sequences, with roughly a sixth occurring once and the leading ten covering around 12%. On this clonotype itself: No antigen is known for it.

Trimming took 6 bases from V and 4 from J; bases not matched to a gene: 0. There are 11 residues in the CDR3. The V gene's germline CDR1 is SGHAT and CDR2 FQDESV (reference sequence). The sample taken for sequencing was PBMCs. This receptor was identified in a human donor in good health (CMV status not recorded). Some clones in this sample may be carry-over from other donors' samples. The rearrangement links TRBV11-1 to TRBJ2-7, with 7 bases that match TRBD1. Here the CDR3 DNA reads TGTGCCAGCAGACAGGGGTACGAGCAGTACTTC. Protein product: CASRQGYEQYF. Drawing the rest from reference TRBV11-1 and TRBJ2-7, the complete variable domain is EAEVAQSPRYKITEKSQAVAFWCDPISGHATLYWYRQILGQGPELLVQFQDESVVDDSQLPKDRFSAERLKGVDSTLKIQPAELGDSAMYLCASRQGYEQYFGPGTRLTVT.